This TCR beta chain was retrieved from a study of blood T cell repertoires in COVID-19. Before being deemed recovered, Cohort 3 donors had two negative PCRs, clearance, or symptom resolution. The CDR3 spans 19 residues. CDR1 and CDR2 (germline): LNHDA, SQIVND (reference sequence). The J segment lost 2 bases and the V segment lost 6 bases, leaving 9 bases of the junction unmatched. Libraries were prepared by immunoSEQ multiplex PCR; TCRdb keeps only in-frame clonotypes and omits some of them. The sample yields more than 400,000 clones, 90% seen once. The rearrangement joins TRBV19 to TRBJ2-2, with TRBD2 identical over 16 bases. The specimen sequenced was PBMCs or T cells enriched from blood (not recorded which). The TCR was taken from a man younger than 30 who had recovered from COVID-19. The CDR3 loop is CASSQPGLAGGPNTGELFF. The CDR3 bases are TGTGCCAGTAGCCAACCGGGACTAGCGGGAGGGCCCAACACCGGGGAGCTGTTTTTT.